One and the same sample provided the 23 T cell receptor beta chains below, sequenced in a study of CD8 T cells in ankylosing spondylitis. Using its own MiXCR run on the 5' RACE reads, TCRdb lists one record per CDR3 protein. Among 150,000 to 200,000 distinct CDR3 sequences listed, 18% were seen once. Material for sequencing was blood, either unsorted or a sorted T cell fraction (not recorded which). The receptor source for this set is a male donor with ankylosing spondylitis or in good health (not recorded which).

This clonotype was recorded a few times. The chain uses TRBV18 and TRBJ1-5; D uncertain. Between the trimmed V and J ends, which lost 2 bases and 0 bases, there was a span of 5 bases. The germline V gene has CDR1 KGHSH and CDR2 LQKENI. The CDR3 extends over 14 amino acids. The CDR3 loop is CASSPGPSNQPQHF. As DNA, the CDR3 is TGTGCCAGCTCACCAGGGCCTAGCAATCAGCCCCAGCATTTT.

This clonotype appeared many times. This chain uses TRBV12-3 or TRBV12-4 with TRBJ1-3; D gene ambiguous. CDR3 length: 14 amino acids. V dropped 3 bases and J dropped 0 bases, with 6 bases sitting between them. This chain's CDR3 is CASSLGPSGNTIYF. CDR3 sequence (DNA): TGTGCCAGCAGTTTGGGCCCCTCTGGAAACACCATATATTTT.

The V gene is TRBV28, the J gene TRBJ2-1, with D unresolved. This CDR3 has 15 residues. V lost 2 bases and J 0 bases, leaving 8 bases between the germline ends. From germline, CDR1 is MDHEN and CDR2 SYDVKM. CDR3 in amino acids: CASSLVSDSYNEQFF. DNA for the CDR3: TGTGCCAGCAGTTTAGTCTCCGACTCCTACAATGAGCAGTTCTTC.

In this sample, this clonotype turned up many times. CDR3 bases: TGCAGCGTTGAGGGGACTAGCGGGAGGGCGCTGTTCTTC. Amino acids: CSVEGTSGRALFF. The rearrangement links TRBV29-1 to TRBJ2-1; 16 nucleotides agree with TRBD2. This CDR3 spans 13 amino acids. V lost 3 bases to trimming and J lost 15 bases; unmatched junction nucleotides: 5. Looked up from germline, CDR1 is SQVTM and CDR2 is ANQGSEA.

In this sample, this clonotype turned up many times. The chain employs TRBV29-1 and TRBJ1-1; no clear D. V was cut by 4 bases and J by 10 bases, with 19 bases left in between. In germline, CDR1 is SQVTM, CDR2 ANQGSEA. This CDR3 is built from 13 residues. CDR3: CSVVIPTRSGAFF. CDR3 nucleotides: TGCAGCGTTGTAATCCCGACACGATCTGGAGCTTTCTTT. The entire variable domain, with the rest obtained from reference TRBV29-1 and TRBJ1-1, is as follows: SAVISQKPSRDICQRGTSLTIQCQVDSQVTMMFWYRQQPGQSLTLIATANQGSEATYESGFVIDKFPISRPNLTFSTLTVSNMSPEDSSIYLCSVVIPTRSGAFFGQGTRLTVV.

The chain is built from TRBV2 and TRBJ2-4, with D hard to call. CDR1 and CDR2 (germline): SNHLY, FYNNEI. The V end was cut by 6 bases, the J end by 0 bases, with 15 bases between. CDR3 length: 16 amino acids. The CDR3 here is CASRDFSGLAKNIQYF. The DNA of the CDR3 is TGTGCCAGCAGAGACTTCTCCGGGTTAGCCAAAAACATTCAGTACTTC.

CDR3 coding DNA: TGTGCCAGCAATTGGGGAGGGGGTAATGAAAAACTGTTTTTT. Protein product: CASNWGGGNEKLFF. The chain recombines TRBV28 with TRBJ1-4, with D possibly matching TRBD1 (6 bases). The CDR3 extends over 14 amino acids. Trimming removed 7 bases at V and 4 bases at J, with 13 bases between. Germline V gives CDR1 MDHEN, CDR2 SYDVKM.

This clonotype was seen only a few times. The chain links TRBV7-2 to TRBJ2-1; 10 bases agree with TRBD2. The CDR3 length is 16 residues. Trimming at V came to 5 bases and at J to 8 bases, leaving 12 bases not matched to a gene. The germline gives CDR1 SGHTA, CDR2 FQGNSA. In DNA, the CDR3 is TGTGCCAGCAGCATTGACAGCGGGAGGGCCTTCGATGAGCAGTTCTTC. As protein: CASSIDSGRAFDEQFF. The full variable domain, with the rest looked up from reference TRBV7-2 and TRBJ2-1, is GAGVSQSPSNKVTEKGKDVELRCDPISGHTALYWYRQSLGQGLEFLIYFQGNSAPDKSGLPSDRFSAERTGGSVSTLTIQRTQQEDSAVYLCASSIDSGRAFDEQFFGPGTRLTVL.

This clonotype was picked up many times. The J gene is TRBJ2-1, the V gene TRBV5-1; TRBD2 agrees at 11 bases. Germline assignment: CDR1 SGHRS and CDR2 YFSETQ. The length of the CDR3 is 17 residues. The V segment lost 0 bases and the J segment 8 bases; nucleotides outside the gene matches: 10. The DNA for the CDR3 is TGCGCCAGCAGCTTGGAGACTAGCGGGGATTTAGGCGATGAGCAGTTCTTC. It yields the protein CASSLETSGDLGDEQFF.

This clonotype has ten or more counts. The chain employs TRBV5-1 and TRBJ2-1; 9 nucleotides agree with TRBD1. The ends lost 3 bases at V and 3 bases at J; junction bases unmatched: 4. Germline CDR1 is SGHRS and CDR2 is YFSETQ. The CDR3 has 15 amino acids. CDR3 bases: TGCGCCAGCAGCTCACAGGGGGCACTCTACAATGAGCAGTTCTTC. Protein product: CASSSQGALYNEQFF.

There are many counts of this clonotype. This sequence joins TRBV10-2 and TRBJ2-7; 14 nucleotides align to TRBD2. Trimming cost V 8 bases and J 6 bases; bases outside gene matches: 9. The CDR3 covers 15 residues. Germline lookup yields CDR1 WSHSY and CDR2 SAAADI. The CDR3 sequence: CASRPGTSGSGEQYF. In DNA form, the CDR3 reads TGCGCCAGCCGACCAGGGACTAGCGGGAGTGGCGAGCAGTACTTC.

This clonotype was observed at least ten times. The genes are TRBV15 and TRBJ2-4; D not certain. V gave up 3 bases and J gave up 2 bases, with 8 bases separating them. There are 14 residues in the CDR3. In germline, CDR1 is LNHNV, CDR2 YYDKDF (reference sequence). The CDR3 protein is CATSRARTKNIQYF. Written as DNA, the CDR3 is TGTGCCACCAGCAGGGCCAGGACCAAAAACATTCAGTACTTC.

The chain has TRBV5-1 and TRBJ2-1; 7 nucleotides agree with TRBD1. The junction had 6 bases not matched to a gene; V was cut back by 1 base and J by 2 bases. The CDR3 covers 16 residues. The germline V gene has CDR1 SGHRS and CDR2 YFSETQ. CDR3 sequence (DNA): TGCGCCAGCAGCTTGAGGCCAGACAGGGCCTACAATGAGCAGTTCTTC. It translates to CASSLRPDRAYNEQFF.

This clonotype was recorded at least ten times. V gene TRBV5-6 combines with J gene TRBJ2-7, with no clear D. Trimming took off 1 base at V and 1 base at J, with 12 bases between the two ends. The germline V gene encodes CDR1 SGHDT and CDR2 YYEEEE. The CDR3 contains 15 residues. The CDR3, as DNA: TGTGCCAGCAGCTTGTCACCTGACGGATCCTACGAGCAGTACTTC. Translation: CASSLSPDGSYEQYF.

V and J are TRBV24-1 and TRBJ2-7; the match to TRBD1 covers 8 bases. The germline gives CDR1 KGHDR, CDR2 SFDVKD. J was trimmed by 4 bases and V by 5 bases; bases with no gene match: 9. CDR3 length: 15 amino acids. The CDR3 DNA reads TGTGCCACCAGTGTTGAATCCGGGACAGGTTACGAGCAGTACTTC. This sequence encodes CATSVESGTGYEQYF.

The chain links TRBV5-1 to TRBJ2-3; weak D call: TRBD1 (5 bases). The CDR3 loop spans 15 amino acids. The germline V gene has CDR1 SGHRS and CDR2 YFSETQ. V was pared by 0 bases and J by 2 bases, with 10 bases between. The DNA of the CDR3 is TGCGCCAGCAGCTTGGAAGGGGCGATCACAGATACGCAGTATTTT. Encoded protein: CASSLEGAITDTQYF.

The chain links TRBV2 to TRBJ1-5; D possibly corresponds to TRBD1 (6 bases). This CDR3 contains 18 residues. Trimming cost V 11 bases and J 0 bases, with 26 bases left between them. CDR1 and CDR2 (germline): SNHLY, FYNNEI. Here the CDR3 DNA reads TGTGCCTTCAGGGCCCCTTTAGGGGGGCCCTATAGCAATCAGCCCCAGCATTTT. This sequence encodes CAFRAPLGGPYSNQPQHF. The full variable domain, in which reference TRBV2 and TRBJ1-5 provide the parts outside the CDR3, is EPEVTQTPSHQVTQMGQEVILRCVPISNHLYFYWYRQILGQKVEFLVSFYNNEISEKSEIFDDQFSVERPDGSNFTLKIRSTKLEDSAMYFCAFRAPLGGPYSNQPQHFGDGTRLSIL.

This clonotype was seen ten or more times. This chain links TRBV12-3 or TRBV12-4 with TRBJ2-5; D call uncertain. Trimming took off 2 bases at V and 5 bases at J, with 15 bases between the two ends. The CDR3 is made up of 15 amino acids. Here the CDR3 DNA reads TGTGCCAGCAGTTTAAATTGGTTGGCTCGGGAGACCCAGTACTTC. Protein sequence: CASSLNWLARETQYF.

The CDR3: CASSFPGNEQFF. The CDR3 DNA follows: TGCGCCAGCAGCTTCCCGGGGAATGAGCAGTTCTTC. This sequence joins TRBV5-1 and TRBJ2-1; possible D gene TRBD2, 5 bases. CDR3 length: 12 amino acids. V shed 2 bases and J shed 7 bases, with 7 bases lying between them. The germline V gene has CDR1 SGHRS and CDR2 YFSETQ.

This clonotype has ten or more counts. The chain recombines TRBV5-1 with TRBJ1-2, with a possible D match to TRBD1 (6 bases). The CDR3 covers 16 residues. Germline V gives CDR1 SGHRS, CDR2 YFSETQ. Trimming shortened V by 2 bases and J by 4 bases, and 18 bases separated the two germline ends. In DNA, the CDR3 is TGCGCCAGCAGCTTTCGACAGGTCCTCGAGGGCTATGGCTACACCTTC. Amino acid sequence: CASSFRQVLEGYGYTF.

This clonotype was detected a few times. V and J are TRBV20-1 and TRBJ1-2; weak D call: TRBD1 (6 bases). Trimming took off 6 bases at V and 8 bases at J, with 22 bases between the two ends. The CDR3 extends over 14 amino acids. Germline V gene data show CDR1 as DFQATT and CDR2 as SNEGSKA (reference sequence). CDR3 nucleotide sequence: TGCAGTGCCACTAGATCACAGGGTGGGGGGGGCTACACCTTC. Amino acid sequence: CSATRSQGGGGYTF.

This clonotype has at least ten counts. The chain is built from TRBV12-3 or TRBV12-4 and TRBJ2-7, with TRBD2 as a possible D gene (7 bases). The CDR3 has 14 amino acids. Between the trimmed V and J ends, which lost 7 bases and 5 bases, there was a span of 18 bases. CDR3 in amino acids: CASNPWGGLDEQYF. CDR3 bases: TGTGCCAGCAACCCCTGGGGGGGGCTGGACGAGCAGTACTTC.

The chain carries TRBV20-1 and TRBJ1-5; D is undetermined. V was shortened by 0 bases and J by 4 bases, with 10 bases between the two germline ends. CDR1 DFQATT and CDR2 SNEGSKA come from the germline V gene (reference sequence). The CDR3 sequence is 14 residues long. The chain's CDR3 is CSARDVGGNQPQHF. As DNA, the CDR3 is TGCAGTGCTAGAGATGTGGGTGGGAATCAGCCCCAGCATTTT.